What follows are 8 T cell receptor beta chains derived from one specimen sequenced in a study of neurological immune-mediated disorders. TCRdb re-called the 5' RACE reads with MiXCR, one entry per CDR3 protein. The sample lists about 50,000 distinct CDR3 sequences, around 10% occurring once. The sequenced material came from PBMCs. The receptors here all came from a man in his 70s with HTLV-1-associated myelopathy (HAM/TSP).

The sample holds many counts of this clonotype. The genes are TRBV4-2 and TRBJ1-5, with a possible D match to TRBD1 (5 bases). The CDR3 contains 17 residues. Deletions cut 0 bases from V and 3 bases from J, with 15 bases between. Per germline, CDR1 LGHNA and CDR2 YNFKEQ. CDR3 protein: CASSQDDGANINQPQHF. CDR3 DNA sequence: TGTGCCAGCAGCCAAGATGACGGGGCCAACATCAATCAGCCCCAGCATTTT.

By sample fraction, this clonotype is medium-sized (0.01 to 0.1%). The CDR3 DNA reads as TGCAGTGCTACTGACAGGCCGGGCAAAAACATTCAGTACTTC. It encodes CSATDRPGKNIQYF. This rearrangement joins TRBV20-1 to TRBJ2-4, with TRBD1 as a possible D gene (6 bases). From germline, CDR1 is DFQATT and CDR2 SNEGSKA (reference sequence). V lost 4 bases and J lost 3, with 13 bases in between. The CDR3 has 14 amino acids.

This clonotype was seen at least ten times. The chain couples TRBV5-1 to TRBJ1-1; no definite D call. V lost 3 bases and J lost 3, with 12 bases in between. CDR3 length equals 14 residues. Germline lookup yields CDR1 SGHRS and CDR2 YFSETQ. The CDR3 here is CASSSSTDYTEAFF. The CDR3 DNA sequence: TGCGCCAGCAGCTCCTCGACGGACTACACTGAAGCTTTCTTT. The full variable domain, with the rest looked up from reference TRBV5-1 and TRBJ1-1, is KAGVTQTPRYLIKTRGQQVTLSCSPISGHRSVSWYQQTPGQGLQFLFEYFSETQRNKGNFPGRFSGRQFSNSRSEMNVSTLELGDSALYLCASSSSTDYTEAFFGQGTRLTVV.

This clonotype was detected many times. The rearrangement links TRBV20-1 to TRBJ1-1, with 7 nucleotides matching TRBD1. This CDR3 comprises 14 residues. J gave up 5 bases and V 0 bases, and 6 bases lay outside the gene matches. Germline V gives CDR1 DFQATT, CDR2 SNEGSKA (reference sequence). CDR3 coding DNA: TGCAGTGCTAGAGAGAACGACAGGGATACTGAAGCTTTCTTT. Its translation is CSARENDRDTEAFF.

This clonotype has at least ten counts. This chain connects TRBV20-1 to TRBJ2-7, with TRBD1 identical over 9 bases. There are 18 residues in the CDR3. Germline values: CDR1 DFQATT, CDR2 SNEGSKA (reference sequence). The J segment lost 4 bases and the V segment lost 5 bases, leaving 21 bases of the junction unmatched. The CDR3 nucleotides read TGCAGTGCTCTGAAAGTACCGGGACAGGGTATCTTTATATACGAGCAGTACTTC. It yields the protein CSALKVPGQGIFIYEQYF.

This clonotype has a count of ten or more. The V gene is TRBV15, the J gene TRBJ1-6, with D uncertain. The CDR3 totals 16 residues. Germline values: CDR1 LNHNV, CDR2 YYDKDF (reference sequence). The V and J ends lost 0 bases and 10 bases respectively, with 16 bases between them. The CDR3 bases are TGTGCCACCAGCAGAGACTTAAACAAGAGGACCTCACCCCTCCACTTT. Protein: CATSRDLNKRTSPLHF.

The sample holds many counts of this clonotype. The chain is built from TRBV2 and TRBJ2-7, with TRBD2 as a possible D gene (5 bases). The CDR3 totals 15 residues. Germline lookup yields CDR1 SNHLY and CDR2 FYNNEI. V lost 4 bases and J 1 base, leaving 14 bases between the germline ends. The CDR3 reads CASSGVKAASYEQYF. The DNA for the CDR3 is TGTGCCAGCAGTGGAGTTAAAGCGGCATCCTACGAGCAGTACTTC.

Many counts were recorded for this clonotype. The rearrangement uses TRBV11-1 and TRBJ2-7; weak D call: TRBD1 (6 bases). Deletions cut 5 bases from V and 4 bases from J, with 12 bases between. This CDR3 region has 13 residues. Germline V gene data show CDR1 as SGHAT and CDR2 as FQDESV (reference sequence). CDR3 loop: CASSLGQLYEQYF. The CDR3 DNA is TGTGCCAGCAGCCTAGGACAGCTATACGAGCAGTACTTC.